These 6 T cell receptor beta chains were sequenced from one sample in a study of Ad26.COV2.S vaccination and SARS-CoV-2 variants. The table came from immunoSEQ multiplex PCR; TCRdb's copy has only in-frame clones and leaves some out. Of about 320,000 clones listed, just under 85% are singletons. Treatment described: 15 to 20 received Ad26.COV2.S at low or high dose, single or two shots; 5 received placebo; per-sample allocation not given. It was on day 63 after the first vaccine or placebo injection that samples were taken. The material sequenced was peripheral blood, taken in a trial of Ad26.COV2.S vaccine versus placebo. The origin of the receptors is a person aged 18-65 years who received the Ad26.COV2.S COVID-19 vaccine or a placebo.

The genes are TRBV15 and TRBJ1-4; possible D gene TRBD1, 5 bases. CDR3 size: 15 residues. The germline V gene encodes CDR1 LNHNV and CDR2 YYDKDF (reference sequence). Trimming left V 2 bases short and J 4 bases short, with 11 bases between. The CDR3 sequence is CATSRPGSRNEKLFF. The CDR3 coding sequence is TGTGCCACCAGCAGACCAGGGTCACGTAATGAAAAACTGTTTTTT.

The gene calls are TRBV10-3 and TRBJ2-1; D is perhaps TRBD1 or TRBD2 (5 bases each). The V end was cut by 11 bases, the J end by 9 bases, with 14 bases between. CDR3 length: 11 amino acids. Germline CDR1 reads ENHRY; CDR2 reads SYGVKD. CDR3 bases: TGTGCCGGTAGAGGGGAATTTGAGCAGTTCTTC. This sequence encodes CAGRGEFEQFF.

This clone has just a few counts. The rearrangement links TRBV12-3 or TRBV12-4 to TRBJ1-1; maybe TRBD1 (5 bases). V lost 3 bases and J 11 bases, leaving 10 bases between the germline ends. CDR3 size: 11 residues. CDR3 nucleotides: TGTGCCAGCAGTTTTGGGGCCGTTGCTTTCTTT. Translation: CASSFGAVAFF.

The chain couples TRBV20-1 to TRBJ1-1; D not resolved. From germline, CDR1 is DFQATT and CDR2 SNEGSKA (reference sequence). The CDR3 is 11 amino acids. Trimming cost V 1 base and J 7 bases, with 7 bases left between them. The CDR3, as DNA: TGCAGTGCTAGAGGTCCGATTGAAGCTTTCTTT. Translated: CSARGPIEAFF.

The chain has TRBV5-5 and TRBJ1-3, with D hard to call. This CDR3 spans 16 amino acids. Per germline, CDR1 SGHKS and CDR2 YYEKEE (reference sequence). Trimming took 0 bases from V and 0 from J, leaving 10 bases between them. CDR3 region: CASSLAGSNSGNTIYF. The CDR3 DNA reads TGTGCCAGCAGCTTGGCTGGCAGCAACTCTGGAAACACCATATATTTT.

The chain combines TRBV7-6 with TRBJ2-1, with 8 bases identical to TRBD1. This CDR3 region has 15 residues. Germline V gene data show CDR1 as SGHVS and CDR2 as FNYEAQ. V gave up 3 bases and J gave up 3 bases; unmatched junction bases: 4. In DNA form, the CDR3 reads TGTGCCAGCAGCTTTGACAGGGGCGACTACAATGAGCAGTTCTTC. This codes for CASSFDRGDYNEQFF.